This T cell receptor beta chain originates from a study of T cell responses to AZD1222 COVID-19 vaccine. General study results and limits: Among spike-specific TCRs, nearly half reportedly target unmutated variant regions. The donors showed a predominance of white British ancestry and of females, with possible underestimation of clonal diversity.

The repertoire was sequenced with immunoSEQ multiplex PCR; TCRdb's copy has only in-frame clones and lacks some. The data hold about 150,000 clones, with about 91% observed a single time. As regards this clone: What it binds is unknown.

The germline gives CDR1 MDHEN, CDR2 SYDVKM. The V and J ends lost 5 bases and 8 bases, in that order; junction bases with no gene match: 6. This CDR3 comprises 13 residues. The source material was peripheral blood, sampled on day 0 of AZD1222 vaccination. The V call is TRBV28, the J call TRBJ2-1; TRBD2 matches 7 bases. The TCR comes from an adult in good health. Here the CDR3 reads CASSVTSTYEQFF. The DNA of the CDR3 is TGTGCCAGCAGTGTGACTAGCACCTATGAGCAGTTCTTC.